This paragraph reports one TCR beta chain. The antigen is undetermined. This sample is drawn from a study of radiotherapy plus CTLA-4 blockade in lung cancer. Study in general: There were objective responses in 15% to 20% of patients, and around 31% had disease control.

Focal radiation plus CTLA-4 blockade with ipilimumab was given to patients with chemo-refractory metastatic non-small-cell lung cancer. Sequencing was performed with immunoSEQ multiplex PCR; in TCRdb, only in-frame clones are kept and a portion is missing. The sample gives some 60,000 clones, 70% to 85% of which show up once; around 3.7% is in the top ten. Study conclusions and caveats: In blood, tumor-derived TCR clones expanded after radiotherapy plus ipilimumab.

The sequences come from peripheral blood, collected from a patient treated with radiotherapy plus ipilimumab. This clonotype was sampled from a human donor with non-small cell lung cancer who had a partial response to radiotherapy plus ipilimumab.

CDR3 sequence: CASSSTGGYEQYF. The CDR3 DNA is TGTGCCAGCAGCTCGACAGGGGGCTACGAGCAGTACTTC. The gene calls are TRBV7-3 and TRBJ2-7; the match to TRBD1 covers 9 bases. Germline V lookup: CDR1 SGHTA, CDR2 FQGTGA. The CDR3 loop spans 13 amino acids. J was trimmed by 3 bases and V by 4 bases; bases with no gene match: 1.